This T cell receptor beta chain is from a study of T-cell reconstitution after alpha-beta-depleted transplantation in children. The CDR3 spans 16 residues. The germline V gene has CDR1 KGHSH and CDR2 LQKENI. Trimming stripped 10 bases from V and 0 bases from J, with 18 bases between. The TCRbeta library incorporated unique molecular identifiers. TCRdb independently ran MiXCR on the PCR reads; one entry per CDR3 protein. Counted here are 400,000 to 500,000 distinct CDR3 sequences, about a tenth occurring once; the ten biggest clones make up roughly 5%. The chain links TRBV18 to TRBJ2-2; D unresolved. Sequencing was performed on PBMCs from the stem cell graft donor, taken from the stem cell graft. The source of this sequence is a human donor who donated a stem cell graft to a child with acute myeloid leukemia. The CDR3 DNA follows: TGTGCCACCCAACCAATGACGGCGGCGAACACCGGGGAGCTGTTTTTT. Translation: CATQPMTAANTGELFF.